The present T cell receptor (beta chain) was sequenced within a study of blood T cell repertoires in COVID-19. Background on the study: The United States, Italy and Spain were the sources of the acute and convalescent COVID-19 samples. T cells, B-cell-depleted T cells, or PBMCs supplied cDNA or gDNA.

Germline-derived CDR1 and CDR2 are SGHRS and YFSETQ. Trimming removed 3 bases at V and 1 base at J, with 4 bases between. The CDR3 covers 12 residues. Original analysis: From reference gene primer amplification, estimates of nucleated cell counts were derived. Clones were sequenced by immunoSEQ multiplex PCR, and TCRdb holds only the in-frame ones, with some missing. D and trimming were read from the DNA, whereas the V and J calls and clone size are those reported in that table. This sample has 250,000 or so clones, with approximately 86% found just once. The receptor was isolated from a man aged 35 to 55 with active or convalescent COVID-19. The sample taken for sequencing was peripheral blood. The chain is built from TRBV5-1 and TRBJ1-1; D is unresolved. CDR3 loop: CASSSGNTEAFF. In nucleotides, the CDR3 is TGCGCCAGCAGCTCCGGGAACACTGAAGCTTTCTTT. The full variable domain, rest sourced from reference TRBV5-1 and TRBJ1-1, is KAGVTQTPRYLIKTRGQQVTLSCSPISGHRSVSWYQQTPGQGLQFLFEYFSETQRNKGNFPGRFSGRQFSNSRSEMNVSTLELGDSALYLCASSSGNTEAFFGQGTRLTVV.